This TCR beta chain was sequenced for a study of cytomegalovirus exposure and HLA in healthy donors. General study points: Confirmation in vitro established that a few CMV-associated chains were specific for CMV antigens. TCR clusters originating in the first cohort tended to co-occur in the 110 or so validation repertoires, according to a later analysis. Whilst most TCR sequences proved rare, a subset of public TCRs occurred across many donors.

The study drew the donors from its approximately 110-subject validation cohort, separate from the approximately 700-subject first cohort. The repertoire was sequenced with immunoSEQ multiplex PCR; TCRdb's copy has only in-frame clones and lacks some. Here the sample spans roughly 100,000 clones, about 95% being singletons. From germline, CDR1 is LNHNV and CDR2 YYDKDF (reference sequence). This CDR3 is built from 16 residues. The ends lost 5 bases at V and 4 bases at J; junction bases unmatched: 11. As to this clone: The target antigen is unknown.

The chain has TRBV15 and TRBJ1-2; TRBD1 matches 9 bases. The sequenced material came from PBMCs. This sequence was found in a woman under 30 in good health and CMV-seronegative. CDR3 nucleotides: TGTGCCACCAGCTTTACTCCGGGACAGGGTAGCTATGGCTACACCTTC. Amino acids: CATSFTPGQGSYGYTF.